One and the same sample provided the 5 T cell receptor beta chains below, sequenced in a study of blood T cell repertoires in COVID-19. Measured with immunoSEQ multiplex PCR; TCRdb has only the in-frame clones, and not every one. The profile shows about 360,000 clones, about 87% of them singletons. The sample consisted of PBMCs or T cells enriched from blood (not recorded which). The origin of the receptors is a man aged 30 to 39 who had recovered from COVID-19.

The CDR3 bases are TGTGCCAGTAGTATTGGCGGGACAGGGGCCTATGGCTACACCTTC. This sequence encodes CASSIGGTGAYGYTF. The chain links TRBV19 to TRBJ1-2; the match to TRBD1 covers 10 bases. The CDR3 extends over 15 amino acids. With V trimmed by 3 bases and J by 4 bases, 5 bases remained unmatched. Germline CDR1 reads LNHDA; CDR2 reads SQIVND (reference sequence).

This sequence joins TRBV5-1 and TRBJ2-1, with 8 bases lining up with TRBD1. The length of the CDR3 is 15 residues. The germline V gene has CDR1 SGHRS and CDR2 YFSETQ. After removal of 6 bases from V and 7 bases from J, the junction contained 12 bases not matched to a gene. This CDR3 is CASTKQAGGWNEQFF. The CDR3 DNA follows: TGCGCCAGCACCAAGCAGGCAGGGGGCTGGAATGAGCAGTTCTTC.

The chain recombines TRBV19 with TRBJ2-7, with 7 bases aligning to TRBD2. The CDR3 covers 13 residues. The V and J ends lost 4 bases and 3 bases, in that order; junction bases with no gene match: 3. The germline V gene encodes CDR1 LNHDA and CDR2 SQIVND (reference sequence). CDR3 bases: TGTGCCAGTAGTAGTGGGAGGGGCTACGAGCAGTACTTC. Its protein product is CASSSGRGYEQYF.

V usage is TRBV9 and J usage is TRBJ2-3; D perhaps matches TRBD1 (6 bases). Germline V gene data show CDR1 as SGDLS and CDR2 as YYNGEE. This CDR3 has 16 amino acids. The V end lost 0 bases, the J end lost 0 bases, and 11 bases lay between the germline ends. CDR3 in amino acids: CASSVARTASTDTQYF. The CDR3 nucleotides are TGTGCCAGCAGCGTAGCAAGGACAGCTAGCACAGATACGCAGTATTTT.

The genes are TRBV5-1 and TRBJ2-1; tentatively, D is TRBD1 (6 bases). The CDR3 runs to 14 residues. CDR1 and CDR2 from the germline V gene are SGHRS and YFSETQ. V was pared by 5 bases and J by 3 bases, with 12 bases between. This chain's CDR3 is CASSLQTGYNEQFF. The CDR3, as DNA: TGCGCCAGCAGTCTTCAGACAGGCTACAATGAGCAGTTCTTC.